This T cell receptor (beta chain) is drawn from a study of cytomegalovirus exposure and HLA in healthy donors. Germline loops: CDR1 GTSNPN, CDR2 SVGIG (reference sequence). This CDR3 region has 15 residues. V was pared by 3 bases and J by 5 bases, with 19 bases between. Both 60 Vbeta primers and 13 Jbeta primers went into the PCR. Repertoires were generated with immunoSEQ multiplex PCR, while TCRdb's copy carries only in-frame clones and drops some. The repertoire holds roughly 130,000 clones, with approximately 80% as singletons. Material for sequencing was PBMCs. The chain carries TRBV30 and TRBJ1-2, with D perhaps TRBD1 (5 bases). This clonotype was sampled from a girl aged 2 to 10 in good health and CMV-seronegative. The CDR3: CAWSLGHFPLYGYTF. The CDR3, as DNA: TGTGCCTGGAGCTTAGGACATTTCCCGCTTTATGGCTACACCTTC.